The clone carrying this T cell receptor beta chain was seen at least ten times. Germline loops: CDR1 SGHTA, CDR2 FQGNSA. Trimming removed 7 bases from V and 6 bases from J, with 22 bases in between. CDR3 length: 15 amino acids. This sample stems from a study of early T cells in non-severe SARS-CoV-2 infection. TCRdb itself ran the 5' RACE reads through MiXCR, one entry per CDR3 protein. This table has around 44,000 distinct CDR3 sequences, approximately 6.5% appearing once. This material consisted of whole blood, taken at baseline. V is TRBV7-2 and J is TRBJ2-7; possibly TRBD2 for D (7 bases). This TCR came from an adult who was a healthcare worker with PCR-confirmed SARS-CoV-2 infection or an uninfected control (not recorded which). The CDR3 DNA reads TGTGCCAGCACCCCCTTGTTGGGGGGGGCGCCCGAGCAGTACTTC. This encodes CASTPLLGGAPEQYF.